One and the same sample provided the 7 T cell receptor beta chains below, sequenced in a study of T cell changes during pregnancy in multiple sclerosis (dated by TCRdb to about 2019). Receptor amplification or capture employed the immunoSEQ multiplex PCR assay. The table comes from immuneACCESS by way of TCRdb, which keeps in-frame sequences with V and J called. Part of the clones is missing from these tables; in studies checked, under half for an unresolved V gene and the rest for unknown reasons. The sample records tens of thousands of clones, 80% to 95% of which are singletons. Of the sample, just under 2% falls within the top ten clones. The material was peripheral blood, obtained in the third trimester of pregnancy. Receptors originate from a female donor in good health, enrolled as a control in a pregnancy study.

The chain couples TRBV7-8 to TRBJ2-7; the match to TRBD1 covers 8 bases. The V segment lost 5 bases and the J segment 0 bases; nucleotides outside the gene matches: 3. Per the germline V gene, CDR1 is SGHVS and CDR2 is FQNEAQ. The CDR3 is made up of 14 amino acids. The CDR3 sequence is CASSQQGASYEQYF. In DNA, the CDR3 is TGTGCCAGCAGCCAGCAGGGGGCCTCCTACGAGCAGTACTTC. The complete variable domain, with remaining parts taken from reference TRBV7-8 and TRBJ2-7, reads GAGVSQSPRYKVAKRGQDVALRCDPISGHVSLFWYQQALGQGPEFLTYFQNEAQLDKSGLPSDRFFAERPEGSVSTLKIQRTQQEDSAVYLCASSQQGASYEQYFGPGTRLTVT.

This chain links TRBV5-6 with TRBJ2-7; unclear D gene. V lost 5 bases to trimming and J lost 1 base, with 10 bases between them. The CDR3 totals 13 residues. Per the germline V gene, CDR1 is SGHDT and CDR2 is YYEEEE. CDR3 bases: TGTGCCAGCAGGGCTGGGCAGTCCTACGAGCAGTACTTC. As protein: CASRAGQSYEQYF.

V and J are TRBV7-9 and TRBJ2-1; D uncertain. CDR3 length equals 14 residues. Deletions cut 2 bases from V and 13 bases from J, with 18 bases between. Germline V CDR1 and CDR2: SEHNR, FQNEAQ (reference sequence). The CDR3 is CASSLPTRPTTQFF. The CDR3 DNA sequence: TGTGCCAGCAGCTTACCAACGCGCCCAACGACTCAGTTCTTC.

The CDR3 loop is CASSLPTGLGYTF. CDR3 DNA: TGTGCCAGCAGCTTACCAACAGGGCTCGGCTACACCTTC. V and J are TRBV7-9 and TRBJ1-2, with a possible D match to TRBD1 (6 bases). Germline CDR1 and CDR2: SEHNR and FQNEAQ (reference sequence). Trimming removed 2 bases at V and 8 bases at J, with 12 bases between. This CDR3 has 13 residues.

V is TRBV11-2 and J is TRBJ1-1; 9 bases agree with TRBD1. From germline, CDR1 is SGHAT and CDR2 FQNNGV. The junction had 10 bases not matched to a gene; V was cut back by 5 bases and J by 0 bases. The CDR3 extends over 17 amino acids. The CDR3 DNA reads TGTGCCAGCAGCGTACGGTTAAGACAGGGGGTGAACACTGAAGCTTTCTTT. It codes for CASSVRLRQGVNTEAFF.

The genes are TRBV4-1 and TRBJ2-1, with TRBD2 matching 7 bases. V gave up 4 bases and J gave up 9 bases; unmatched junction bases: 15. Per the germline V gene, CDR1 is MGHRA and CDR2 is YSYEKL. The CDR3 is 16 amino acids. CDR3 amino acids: CASSPEGSGKWGEQFF. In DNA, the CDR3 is TGCGCCAGCAGCCCCGAGGGGAGCGGGAAGTGGGGTGAGCAGTTCTTC.

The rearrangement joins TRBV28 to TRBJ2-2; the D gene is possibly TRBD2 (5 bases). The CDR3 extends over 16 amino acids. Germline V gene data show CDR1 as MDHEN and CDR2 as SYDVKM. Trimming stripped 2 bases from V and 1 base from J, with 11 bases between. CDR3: CASSLVRGMNTGELFF. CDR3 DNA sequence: TGTGCCAGCAGTTTAGTTCGGGGAATGAACACCGGGGAGCTGTTTTTT.